Below, one T cell receptor (beta chain) is given with its context. Its matching antigen is unknown. V was clipped by 6 bases and J by 13 bases, with 13 bases between them. Germline CDR1 and CDR2: SNHLY and FYNNEI. The CDR3 contains 11 residues. A J-beta primer mix and a sample-barcoded 5' primer were used in a second PCR of about 6 to 12 cycles. From the 5' RACE reads, TCRdb called clonotypes with MiXCR, one entry per CDR3 protein. The sample lists 1.5 million to 2 million distinct CDR3 sequences, under 30% occurring once. The entry originates in a study of blood T cells in healthy people across ages. Across the whole study: Using template switching, researchers captured about one barcoded beta molecule for each two T cells.

Findings and limits, study-wide: Per million T cells, the diversity of TCR beta decreased roughly linearly as age advanced. Reliance upon unsorted PBMCs precluded definitive naive versus antigen-experienced comparison.

The clonotype comes from a woman aged 25 to 45 in good health. Sequencing used blood. The rearrangement joins TRBV2 to TRBJ2-1; perhaps D is TRBD1 or TRBD2 (5 bases each). The CDR3 loop reads CASSDTGDQFF. CDR3 nucleotides: TGTGCCAGCAGCGACACTGGGGACCAGTTCTTC.